This entry is about one T cell receptor beta chain. The sample is drawn from a study of blood T cell repertoires in COVID-19. The CDR3 contains 15 residues. The J segment lost 6 bases and the V segment lost 5 bases, leaving 8 bases of the junction unmatched. The germline V gene has CDR1 MDHEN and CDR2 SYDVKM. Sequenced by immunoSEQ multiplex PCR; TCRdb stores in-frame clones only, minus some. The sample has 300,000 to 400,000 clones; over 70% are singletons. The chain has TRBV28 and TRBJ2-1, with TRBD2 matching 9 bases. Material for sequencing was peripheral blood. This sequence originates from a man younger than 45 with active or convalescent COVID-19. CDR3 sequence reads: CASSLPGLALNEQFF. CDR3 DNA sequence: TGTGCCAGCAGTCTCCCGGGACTAGCCCTCAATGAGCAGTTCTTC.